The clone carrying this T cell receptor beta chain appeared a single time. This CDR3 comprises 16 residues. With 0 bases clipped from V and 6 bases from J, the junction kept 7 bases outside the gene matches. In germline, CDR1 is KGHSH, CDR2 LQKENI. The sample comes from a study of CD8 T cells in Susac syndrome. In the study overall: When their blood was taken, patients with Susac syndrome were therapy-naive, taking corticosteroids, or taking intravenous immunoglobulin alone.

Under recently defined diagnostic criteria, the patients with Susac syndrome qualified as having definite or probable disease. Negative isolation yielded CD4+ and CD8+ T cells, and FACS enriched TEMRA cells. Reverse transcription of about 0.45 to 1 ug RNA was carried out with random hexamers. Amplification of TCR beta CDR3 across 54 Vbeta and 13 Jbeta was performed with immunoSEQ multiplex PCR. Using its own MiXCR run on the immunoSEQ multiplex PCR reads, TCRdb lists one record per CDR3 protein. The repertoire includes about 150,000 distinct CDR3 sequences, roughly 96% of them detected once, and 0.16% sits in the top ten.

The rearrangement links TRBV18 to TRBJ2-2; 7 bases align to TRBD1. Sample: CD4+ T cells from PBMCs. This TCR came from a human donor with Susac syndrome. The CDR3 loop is CASSPPGTGAAGELFF. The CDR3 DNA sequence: TGTGCCAGCTCACCACCGGGCACAGGGGCGGCCGGGGAGCTGTTTTTT.